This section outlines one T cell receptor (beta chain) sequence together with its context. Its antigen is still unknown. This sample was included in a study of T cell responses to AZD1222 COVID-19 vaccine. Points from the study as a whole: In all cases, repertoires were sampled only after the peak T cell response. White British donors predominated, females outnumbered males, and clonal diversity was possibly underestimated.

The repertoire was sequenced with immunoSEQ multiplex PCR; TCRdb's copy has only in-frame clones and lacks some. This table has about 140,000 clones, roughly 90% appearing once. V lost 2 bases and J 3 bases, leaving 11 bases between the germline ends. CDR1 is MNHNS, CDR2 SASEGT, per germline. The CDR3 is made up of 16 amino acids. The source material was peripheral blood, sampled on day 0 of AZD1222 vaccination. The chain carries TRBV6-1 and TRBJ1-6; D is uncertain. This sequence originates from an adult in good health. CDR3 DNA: TGTGCCAGCAGTGAAACGCCGCGGGGCTATAATTCACCCCTCCACTTT. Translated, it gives CASSETPRGYNSPLHF.